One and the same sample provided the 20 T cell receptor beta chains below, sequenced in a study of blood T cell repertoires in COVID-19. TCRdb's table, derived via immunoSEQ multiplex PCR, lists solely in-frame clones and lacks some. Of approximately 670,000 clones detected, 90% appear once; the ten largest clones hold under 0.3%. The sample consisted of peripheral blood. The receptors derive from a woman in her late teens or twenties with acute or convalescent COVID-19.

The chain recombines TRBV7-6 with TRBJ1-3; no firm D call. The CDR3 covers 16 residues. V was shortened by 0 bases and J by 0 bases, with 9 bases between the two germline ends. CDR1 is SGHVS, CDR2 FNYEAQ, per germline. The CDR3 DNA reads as TGTGCCAGCAGCTTAGCGAAGGGAGACTCTGGAAACACCATATATTTT. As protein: CASSLAKGDSGNTIYF.

CDR3 residues: CASSDPGGVIGYTF. CDR3 DNA: TGTGCCAGCAGCGACCCCGGAGGGGTTATCGGCTACACCTTC. The V and J genes are TRBV9 and TRBJ1-2; TRBD1 is a possible D gene (5 bases). The CDR3 spans 14 residues. Germline V gene sequence: CDR1 SGDLS, CDR2 YYNGEE. V lost 3 bases, J lost 8 bases, and 17 bases lay in between.

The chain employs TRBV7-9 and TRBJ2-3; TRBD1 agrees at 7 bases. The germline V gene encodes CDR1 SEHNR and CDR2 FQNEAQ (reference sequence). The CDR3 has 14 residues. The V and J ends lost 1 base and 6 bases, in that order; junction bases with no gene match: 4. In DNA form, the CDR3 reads TGTGCCAGCAGCTTAGTGGCCAGGGGGGATACGCAGTATTTT. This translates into CASSLVARGDTQYF.

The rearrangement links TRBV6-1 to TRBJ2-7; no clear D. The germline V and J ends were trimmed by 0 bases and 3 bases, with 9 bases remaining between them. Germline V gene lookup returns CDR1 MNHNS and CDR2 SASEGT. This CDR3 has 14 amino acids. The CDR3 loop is CASSEAIDYYEQYF. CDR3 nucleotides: TGTGCCAGCAGTGAAGCGATAGATTACTACGAGCAGTACTTC.

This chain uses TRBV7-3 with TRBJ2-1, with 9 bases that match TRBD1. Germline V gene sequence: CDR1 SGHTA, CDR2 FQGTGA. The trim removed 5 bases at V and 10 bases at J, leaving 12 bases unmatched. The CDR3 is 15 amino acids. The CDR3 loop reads CASSRGRQGVGEQFF. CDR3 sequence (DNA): TGTGCCAGCAGCCGGGGAAGACAGGGGGTTGGCGAGCAGTTCTTC.

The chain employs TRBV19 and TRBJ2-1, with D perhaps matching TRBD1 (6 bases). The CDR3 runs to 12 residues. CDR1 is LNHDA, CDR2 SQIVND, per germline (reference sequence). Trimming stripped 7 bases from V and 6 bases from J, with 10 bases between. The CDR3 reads CASTLGGNEQFF. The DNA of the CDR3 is TGTGCCAGTACATTAGGGGGCAATGAGCAGTTCTTC.

CDR3 in amino acids: CASSFLTSGGSYEQYF. The DNA for the CDR3 is TGTGCCAGCAGTTTCTTAACTAGCGGGGGTTCCTACGAGCAGTACTTC. The chain links TRBV27 to TRBJ2-7; 11 positions match TRBD2. Germline loops: CDR1 MNHEY, CDR2 SMNVEV (reference sequence). There are 16 residues in the CDR3. The V gene end was trimmed by 3 bases and the J gene end by 1 base; junction bases not matched to a gene: 5.

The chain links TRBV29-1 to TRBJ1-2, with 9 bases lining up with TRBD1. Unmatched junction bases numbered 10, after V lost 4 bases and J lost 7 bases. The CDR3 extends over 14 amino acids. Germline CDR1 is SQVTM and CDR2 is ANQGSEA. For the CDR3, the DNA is TGCAGCGTTGGCCGGGACAGGGCTCTCGGTGGCTACACCTTC. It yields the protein CSVGRDRALGGYTF.

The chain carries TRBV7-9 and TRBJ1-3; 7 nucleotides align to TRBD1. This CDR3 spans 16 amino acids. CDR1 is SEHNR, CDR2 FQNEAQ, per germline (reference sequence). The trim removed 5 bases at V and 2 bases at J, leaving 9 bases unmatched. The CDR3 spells CASSPFQGGAGNTIYF. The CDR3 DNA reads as TGTGCCAGCAGCCCCTTCCAGGGGGGCGCTGGAAACACCATATATTTT. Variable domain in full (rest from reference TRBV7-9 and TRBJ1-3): DTGVSQNPRHKITKRGQNVTFRCDPISEHNRLYWYRQTLGQGPEFLTYFQNEAQLEKSRLLSDRFSAERPKGSFSTLEIQRTEQGDSAMYLCASSPFQGGAGNTIYFGEGSWLTVV.

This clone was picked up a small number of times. The CDR3: CSVLGQGATFNYGYTF. Here the CDR3 DNA reads TGCAGCGTTCTCGGACAGGGGGCAACCTTTAACTATGGCTACACCTTC. The V and J genes are TRBV29-1 and TRBJ1-2; 11 bases are shared with TRBD1. The CDR3 loop spans 16 amino acids. V gave up 5 bases and J gave up 1 base; unmatched junction bases: 9. From germline, CDR1 is SQVTM and CDR2 ANQGSEA.

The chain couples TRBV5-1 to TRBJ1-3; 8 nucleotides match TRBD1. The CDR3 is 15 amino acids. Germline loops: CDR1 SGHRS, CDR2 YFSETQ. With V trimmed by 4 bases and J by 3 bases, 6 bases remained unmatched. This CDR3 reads CASSQQGEFGNTIYF. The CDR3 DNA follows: TGCGCCAGCAGCCAACAGGGGGAATTTGGAAACACCATATATTTT. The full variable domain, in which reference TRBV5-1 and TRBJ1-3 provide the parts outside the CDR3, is KAGVTQTPRYLIKTRGQQVTLSCSPISGHRSVSWYQQTPGQGLQFLFEYFSETQRNKGNFPGRFSGRQFSNSRSEMNVSTLELGDSALYLCASSQQGEFGNTIYFGEGSWLTVV.

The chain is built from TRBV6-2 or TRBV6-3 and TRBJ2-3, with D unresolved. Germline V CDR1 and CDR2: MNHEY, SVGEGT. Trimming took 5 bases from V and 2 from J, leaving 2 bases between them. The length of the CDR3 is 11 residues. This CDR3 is CASSLTDTQYF. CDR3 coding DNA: TGTGCCAGCAGTCTCACAGATACGCAGTATTTT.

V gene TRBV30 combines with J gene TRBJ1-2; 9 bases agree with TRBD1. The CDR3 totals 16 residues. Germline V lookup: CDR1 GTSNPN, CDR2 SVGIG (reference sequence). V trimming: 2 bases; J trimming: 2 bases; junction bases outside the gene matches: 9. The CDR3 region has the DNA TGTGCCTGGAGTCCGGGACAGGGAATGGAGAACTATGGCTACACCTTC. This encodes CAWSPGQGMENYGYTF.

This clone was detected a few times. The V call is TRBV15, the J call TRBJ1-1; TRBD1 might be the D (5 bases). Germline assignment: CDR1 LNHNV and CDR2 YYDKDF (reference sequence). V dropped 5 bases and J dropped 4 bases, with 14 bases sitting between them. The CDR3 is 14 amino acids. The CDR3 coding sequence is TGTGCCACCAGCCCAGGGATTTGGGTCACTGAAGCTTTCTTT. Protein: CATSPGIWVTEAFF. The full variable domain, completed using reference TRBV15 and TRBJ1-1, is DAMVIQNPRYQVTQFGKPVTLSCSQTLNHNVMYWYQQKSSQAPKLLFHYYDKDFNNEADTPDNFQSRRPNTSFCFLDIRSPGLGDTAMYLCATSPGIWVTEAFFGQGTRLTVV.

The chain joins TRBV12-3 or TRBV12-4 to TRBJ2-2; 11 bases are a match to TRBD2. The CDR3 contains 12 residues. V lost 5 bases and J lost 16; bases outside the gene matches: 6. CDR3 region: CASSVGLAGQFF. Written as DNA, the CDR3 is TGTGCCAGCAGTGTAGGACTAGCGGGCCAGTTTTTT.

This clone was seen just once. The CDR3 DNA follows: TGCAGCGTTGAAGACCTATCGACAGGGGGAGGCTACACCTTC. It is translated as CSVEDLSTGGGYTF. The chain carries TRBV29-1 and TRBJ1-2; TRBD1 matches 9 bases. The CDR3 extends over 14 amino acids. The V segment lost 0 bases and the J segment 8 bases; nucleotides outside the gene matches: 7. Germline loops: CDR1 SQVTM, CDR2 ANQGSEA.

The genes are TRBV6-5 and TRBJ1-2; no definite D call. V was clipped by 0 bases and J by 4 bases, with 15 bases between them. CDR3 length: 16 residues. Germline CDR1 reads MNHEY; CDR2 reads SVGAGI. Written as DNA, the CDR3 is TGTGCCAGCAGTTACTCGATCGACGGGGTATCCTATGGCTACACCTTC. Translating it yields CASSYSIDGVSYGYTF.

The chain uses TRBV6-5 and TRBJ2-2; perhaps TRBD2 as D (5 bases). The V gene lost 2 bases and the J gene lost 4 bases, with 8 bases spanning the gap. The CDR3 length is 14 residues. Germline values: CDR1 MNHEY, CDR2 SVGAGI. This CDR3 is CASSYETTTGELFF. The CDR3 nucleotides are TGTGCCAGCAGTTACGAGACTACCACCGGGGAGCTGTTTTTT.

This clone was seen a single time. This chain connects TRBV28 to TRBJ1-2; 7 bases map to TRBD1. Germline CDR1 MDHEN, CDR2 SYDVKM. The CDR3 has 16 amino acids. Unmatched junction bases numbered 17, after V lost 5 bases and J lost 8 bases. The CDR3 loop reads CASSLSPGQMSGGYTF. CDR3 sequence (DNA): TGTGCCAGCAGTCTATCTCCGGGACAGATGTCGGGGGGCTACACCTTC.

Here the CDR3 reads CASSIGDTPNEKLFF. CDR3 DNA: TGTGCCAGTAGTATCGGGGACACCCCTAATGAAAAACTGTTTTTT. The chain is built from TRBV19 and TRBJ1-4; possible D gene TRBD1, 6 bases. Germline V gene lookup returns CDR1 LNHDA and CDR2 SQIVND (reference sequence). This CDR3 contains 15 residues. Trimming pared 3 bases from V and 3 bases from J, leaving 11 bases between.